This TCR beta chain was found in a study of blood T cell repertoires in COVID-19. Overall study: PBMCs, B-cell-depleted T cells, or T cells provided the cDNA or gDNA that made up the material.

Data came from immunoSEQ multiplex PCR; TCRdb stores just in-frame clones and leaves some out. The repertoire includes around 150,000 clones, roughly 87% of them detected once, and 5% sits in the top ten. The receptor comes from a human donor in a cohort sampled during active COVID-19. The sample consisted of peripheral blood.

As DNA, the CDR3 is TGTGCCAGCAGTGAAGGGACTAGCGGGGGAAATGAGCAGTTCTTC. It yields the protein CASSEGTSGGNEQFF. This rearrangement joins TRBV2 to TRBJ2-1; 13 positions agree with TRBD2. The CDR3 loop spans 15 amino acids. CDR1 SNHLY and CDR2 FYNNEI come from the germline V gene. The ends lost 1 base at V and 7 bases at J; junction bases unmatched: 1.